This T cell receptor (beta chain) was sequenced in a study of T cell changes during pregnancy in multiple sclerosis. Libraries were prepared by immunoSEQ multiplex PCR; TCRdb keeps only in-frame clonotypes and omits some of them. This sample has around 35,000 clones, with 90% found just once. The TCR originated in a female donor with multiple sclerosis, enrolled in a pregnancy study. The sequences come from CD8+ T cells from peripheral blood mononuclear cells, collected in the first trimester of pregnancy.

The CDR3 region has the DNA TGTGCCAGCAGCTTAGCTGGCATTAACACTGAAGCTTTCTTT. It encodes CASSLAGINTEAFF. The rearrangement joins TRBV7-9 to TRBJ1-1; D is uncertain. The germline CDR1 and CDR2 sequences are SEHNR and FQNEAQ (reference sequence). V gave up 0 bases and J gave up 2 bases, with 7 bases separating them. The CDR3 extends over 14 amino acids.